The 30 T cell receptor beta chains given below trace back to one sample, sequenced in a study of T cell responses to AZD1222 COVID-19 vaccine. Assay used: immunoSEQ multiplex PCR; TCRdb lists only in-frame clones, some missing. The sample comprises some 180,000 clones, 80% to 95% of which are singletons, and 0.95% to 1.3% rests with the top ten. The sample here was peripheral blood, taken 28 days after the second dose of the MenACWY control vaccine. The origin of the receptors is an adult who received the MenACWY meningococcal vaccine as a control.

This chain uses TRBV7-8 with TRBJ1-3, with D possibly being TRBD1 (6 bases). The CDR3 loop spans 18 amino acids. CDR1 SGHVS and CDR2 FQNEAQ come from the germline V gene. Trimming took off 1 base at V and 4 bases at J, with 20 bases between the two ends. The CDR3 spells CASSLEYGRIRGGNTIYF. CDR3 DNA: TGTGCCAGCAGCTTAGAATATGGACGTATCAGGGGCGGAAACACCATATATTTT.

This clone was counted between two and nine times. The CDR3 region is CASSPADRDTEAFF. The DNA for the CDR3 is TGTGCCAGCAGCCCCGCCGACCGGGACACTGAAGCTTTCTTT. The V and J genes are TRBV7-9 and TRBJ1-1; unclear D gene. The CDR3 runs to 14 residues. V dropped 5 bases and J dropped 3 bases, with 13 bases sitting between them. The germline V gene has CDR1 SEHNR and CDR2 FQNEAQ (reference sequence).

This clone was detected only a few times. The CDR3 nucleotides are TGCGCCAGCAGCCAGACAGGGTACAATGAAAAACTGTTTTTT. This translates into CASSQTGYNEKLFF. J is TRBJ1-4 and V is TRBV4-1; TRBD1 agrees at 7 bases. V was clipped by 3 bases and J by 5 bases; unmatched bases: 3. The CDR3 runs to 14 residues. Germline CDR1 MGHRA, CDR2 YSYEKL.

The chain's CDR3 is CASRTGGRNYGYTF. CDR3 in DNA: TGTGCCAGCAGGACAGGGGGCAGGAACTATGGCTACACCTTC. The J gene is TRBJ1-2, the V gene TRBV6-5; 10 bases align to TRBD1. Germline-derived CDR1 and CDR2 are MNHEY and SVGAGI. Trimming removed 6 bases from V and 2 bases from J; junction bases left unmatched: 3. CDR3 length equals 14 residues.

The rearrangement joins TRBV6-6 to TRBJ1-4; a weak D match, TRBD1 (5 bases). From germline, CDR1 is MNHNY and CDR2 SVGAGI (reference sequence). This CDR3 has 16 amino acids. The germline V and J ends were trimmed by 6 bases and 8 bases, with 22 bases remaining between them. The CDR3 loop is CASRDGGGGFVEKLFF. DNA for the CDR3: TGTGCCAGCAGGGATGGGGGTGGGGGTTTTGTCGAAAAACTGTTTTTT.

The rearrangement uses TRBV2 and TRBJ2-7, with 7 bases matching TRBD2. The V gene's germline CDR1 is SNHLY and CDR2 FYNNEI. The V segment lost 7 bases and the J segment 7 bases; nucleotides outside the gene matches: 16. CDR3 length: 15 residues. For the CDR3, the DNA is TGTGCCAGCAAGCTCACTCTGGGAGGGTCGGAGGAGCAGTACTTC. Translated, it gives CASKLTLGGSEEQYF. Variable domain in full (rest from reference TRBV2 and TRBJ2-7): EPEVTQTPSHQVTQMGQEVILRCVPISNHLYFYWYRQILGQKVEFLVSFYNNEISEKSEIFDDQFSVERPDGSNFTLKIRSTKLEDSAMYFCASKLTLGGSEEQYFGPGTRLTVT.

The CDR3 DNA is TGTGCCAGCAGCTTAGATCCTACACGCTCCTACAATGAGCAGTTCTTC. As protein: CASSLDPTRSYNEQFF. The V gene is TRBV11-2, the J gene TRBJ2-1; D gene ambiguous. The CDR3 has 16 residues. Germline V gene sequence: CDR1 SGHAT, CDR2 FQNNGV. Trimming cost V 0 bases and J 0 bases, with 9 bases left between them. Full variable domain (missing parts from reference TRBV11-2 and TRBJ2-1): EAGVAQSPRYKIIEKRQSVAFWCNPISGHATLYWYQQILGQGPKLLIQFQNNGVVDDSQLPKDRFSAERLKGVDSTLKIQPAKLEDSAVYLCASSLDPTRSYNEQFFGPGTRLTVL.

This chain connects TRBV6-6 to TRBJ2-3; TRBD2 matches at 10 bases. The CDR3 runs to 17 residues. V trimming: 5 bases; J trimming: 2 bases; junction bases outside the gene matches: 10. The germline V gene encodes CDR1 MNHNY and CDR2 SVGAGI (reference sequence). CDR3 DNA: TGTGCCAGCAGTCTGAATCTAGCGGGGGTATCCACAGATACGCAGTATTTT. Protein sequence: CASSLNLAGVSTDTQYF.

J is TRBJ1-5 and V is TRBV18; tentatively, D is TRBD1 (6 bases). Trimming stripped 6 bases from V and 6 bases from J, with 12 bases between. The CDR3 sequence is 13 residues long. The germline CDR1 and CDR2 sequences are KGHSH and LQKENI. In DNA form, the CDR3 reads TGTGCCAGCTCGCCAGACAGGTCTCAGCCCCAGCATTTT. Translated: CASSPDRSQPQHF.

This chain joins TRBV27 and TRBJ2-3; 8 bases match TRBD2. The CDR3 spans 16 residues. CDR1 is MNHEY and CDR2 is SMNVEV in the germline V gene (reference sequence). Trimming at V came to 5 bases and at J to 6 bases, leaving 13 bases not matched to a gene. The CDR3 spells CASSPPGERGRDTQYF. As DNA, the CDR3 is TGTGCCAGCAGTCCCCCGGGCGAGCGGGGGAGGGATACGCAGTATTTT.

The chain recombines TRBV6-5 with TRBJ1-5; TRBD1 might be the D (5 bases). Germline V CDR1 and CDR2: MNHEY, SVGAGI. V lost 0 bases and J lost 1, with 7 bases in between. This CDR3 spans 15 amino acids. The CDR3 loop reads CASSYSGRSNQPQHF. The CDR3 DNA reads TGTGCCAGCAGTTACTCGGGACGGAGCAATCAGCCCCAGCATTTT.

This chain uses TRBV19 with TRBJ1-2, with D hard to call. The CDR3 covers 12 residues. Germline CDR1 LNHDA, CDR2 SQIVND (reference sequence). Trimming removed 9 bases at V and 8 bases at J, with 16 bases between. The CDR3 protein is CASLDPVGGYTF. CDR3 nucleotides: TGTGCCAGCCTAGACCCAGTGGGGGGCTACACCTTC.

The J gene is TRBJ2-7, the V gene TRBV5-6; 9 bases are shared with TRBD1. The J segment lost 5 bases and the V segment lost 4 bases, leaving 7 bases of the junction unmatched. Germline-derived CDR1 and CDR2 are SGHDT and YYEEEE. This CDR3 region has 14 residues. CDR3 residues: CASSLGQGPDEQYF. The CDR3 DNA follows: TGTGCCAGCAGCCTCGGACAGGGGCCCGACGAGCAGTACTTC.

The chain combines TRBV6-6 with TRBJ1-5; D remains ambiguous. The V gene lost 9 bases and the J gene lost 2 bases, with 14 bases spanning the gap. The CDR3 is 14 residues long. In germline, CDR1 is MNHNY, CDR2 SVGAGI (reference sequence). CDR3 bases: TGTGCCAGTTCTCGGACCTCGGGCAATCAGCCCCAGCATTTT. Translating gives CASSRTSGNQPQHF.

The J gene is TRBJ1-2, the V gene TRBV30; no clear D gene. Deletions cut 0 bases from V and 5 bases from J, with 10 bases between. CDR1 and CDR2 from the germline V gene are GTSNPN and SVGIG (reference sequence). CDR3 size: 13 residues. CDR3 DNA: TGTGCCTGGAGTGTGGCCAGGAGGTATGGCTACACCTTC. This sequence encodes CAWSVARRYGYTF.

The CDR3 here is CASSNRTFRQADTQYF. The CDR3 bases are TGTGCCAGCAGTAACCGGACCTTTCGGCAAGCAGATACGCAGTATTTT. The rearrangement uses TRBV28 and TRBJ2-3; D is undetermined. The CDR3 is 16 residues long. Germline V CDR1 and CDR2: MDHEN, SYDVKM. V lost 5 bases and J 4 bases, leaving 19 bases between the germline ends.

This sequence joins TRBV19 and TRBJ1-2, with 7 bases identical to TRBD1. The V gene end was trimmed by 3 bases and the J gene end by 0 bases; junction bases not matched to a gene: 1. CDR1 and CDR2 (germline): LNHDA, SQIVND (reference sequence). The CDR3 loop spans 14 amino acids. Here the CDR3 reads CASSIQGANYGYTF. The CDR3 nucleotides read TGTGCCAGTAGTATTCAGGGGGCTAACTATGGCTACACCTTC.

The chain carries TRBV28 and TRBJ1-5; 8 nucleotides match TRBD1. J gave up 7 bases and V 6 bases, and 11 bases lay outside the gene matches. The CDR3 loop spans 15 amino acids. CDR1 and CDR2 (germline): MDHEN, SYDVKM. The CDR3 nucleotides are TGTGCCAGCAGCCCAAACGGACAGGGTGGGCAGCCCCAGCATTTT. Translation: CASSPNGQGGQPQHF.

The genes are TRBV30 and TRBJ1-5; TRBD1 agrees at 11 bases. CDR1 is GTSNPN and CDR2 is SVGIG in the germline V gene (reference sequence). J gave up 2 bases and V 0 bases, and 9 bases lay outside the gene matches. This CDR3 contains 18 residues. In DNA form, the CDR3 reads TGTGCCTGGAGTGTCGCGGGACAGGGGGTGTACGGCAATCAGCCCCAGCATTTT. Protein: CAWSVAGQGVYGNQPQHF. Full variable domain (outside the CDR3, taken from reference TRBV30 and TRBJ1-5): SQTIHQWPATLVQPVGSPLSLECTVEGTSNPNLYWYRQAAGRGLQLLFYSVGIGQISSEVPQNLSASRPQDRQFILSSKKLLLSDSGFYLCAWSVAGQGVYGNQPQHFGDGTRLSIL.

Here the CDR3 reads CASSWGEKLFF. The CDR3 DNA is TGTGCCAGCAGCTGGGGTGAAAAACTGTTTTTT. This chain joins TRBV5-4 and TRBJ1-4; D remains unclear. Trimming took off 3 bases at V and 7 bases at J, with 4 bases between the two ends. The CDR3 sequence is 11 residues long. Germline CDR1 is SGHNT and CDR2 is YYREEE (reference sequence).

This clone appeared a few times. The chain recombines TRBV5-1 with TRBJ2-7; the D call may be TRBD1 or TRBD2 (5 bases each). Germline lookup yields CDR1 SGHRS and CDR2 YFSETQ. This CDR3 has 14 residues. The V end was cut by 5 bases, the J end by 2 bases, with 14 bases between. The CDR3 nucleotides read TGCGCCAGCAGATCGAGTGGGGGTACCTACGAGCAGTACTTC. Encoded protein: CASRSSGGTYEQYF.

This chain links TRBV5-1 with TRBJ2-7; a possible D gene is TRBD1 (7 bases). V lost 6 bases and J lost 6, with 19 bases in between. CDR1 SGHRS and CDR2 YFSETQ come from the germline V gene. The CDR3 consists of 14 residues. In DNA form, the CDR3 reads TGCGCCAGCACCACCCGAGGAGGGGGCGCCGAGCAGTACTTC. As protein: CASTTRGGGAEQYF. The full variable domain, completed using reference TRBV5-1 and TRBJ2-7, is KAGVTQTPRYLIKTRGQQVTLSCSPISGHRSVSWYQQTPGQGLQFLFEYFSETQRNKGNFPGRFSGRQFSNSRSEMNVSTLELGDSALYLCASTTRGGGAEQYFGPGTRLTVT.

This clone was picked up one time. This sequence joins TRBV11-2 and TRBJ1-3, with no clear D. Germline CDR1 SGHAT, CDR2 FQNNGV. V lost 7 bases and J 0 bases, leaving 22 bases between the germline ends. The CDR3 is 18 residues long. Written as DNA, the CDR3 is TGTGCCAGCACCAAATCCCCGGGAGGGCTAAGCTCTGGAAACACCATATATTTT. Protein product: CASTKSPGGLSSGNTIYF.

The chain uses TRBV19 and TRBJ1-1, with no clear D. Germline V gene lookup returns CDR1 LNHDA and CDR2 SQIVND (reference sequence). V dropped 9 bases and J dropped 4 bases, with 12 bases sitting between them. The length of the CDR3 is 12 residues. The CDR3 here is CASLEFGTEAFF. CDR3 sequence (DNA): TGTGCCAGCTTGGAGTTTGGCACTGAAGCTTTCTTT.

V is TRBV18 and J is TRBJ1-6; 7 positions agree with TRBD1. The CDR3 loop spans 15 amino acids. Germline V lookup: CDR1 KGHSH, CDR2 LQKENI. Trimming took 1 base from V and 8 from J; bases not matched to a gene: 5. CDR3 bases: TGTGCCAGCTCACCACTTCAGGGGGAACATTCACCCCTCCACTTT. Its translation: CASSPLQGEHSPLHF.

V and J are TRBV7-8 and TRBJ2-2, with 7 bases matching TRBD1. The germline V gene encodes CDR1 SGHVS and CDR2 FQNEAQ. The V and J ends lost 4 bases and 4 bases, in that order; junction bases with no gene match: 0. The length of the CDR3 is 13 residues. This chain's CDR3 is CASSSGGTGELFF. In DNA form, the CDR3 reads TGTGCCAGCAGCTCAGGGGGCACCGGGGAGCTGTTTTTT.

This chain uses TRBV5-1 with TRBJ2-7, with D possibly TRBD1 on 5 matching bases. Germline CDR1 and CDR2: SGHRS and YFSETQ. Trimming left V 4 bases short and J 3 bases short, with 14 bases between. The CDR3 has 14 residues. CDR3 in amino acids: CASSPQGLLYEQYF. Written as DNA, the CDR3 is TGCGCCAGCAGCCCGCAGGGTCTCCTCTACGAGCAGTACTTC.

The chain joins TRBV7-2 to TRBJ1-2; no firm D call. The CDR3 consists of 13 residues. V shed 2 bases and J shed 6 bases, with 10 bases lying between them. Germline values: CDR1 SGHTA, CDR2 FQGNSA. This chain's CDR3 is CASSLTSGDGYTF. In DNA, the CDR3 is TGTGCCAGCAGCTTAACTTCCGGGGATGGCTACACCTTC.

For this clone: The sample carries other DNA sequences with the same CDR3. The chain uses TRBV9 and TRBJ1-5, with unresolved D. From germline, CDR1 is SGDLS and CDR2 YYNGEE. Trimming left V 0 bases short and J 4 bases short, with 8 bases between. This CDR3 has 14 amino acids. This CDR3 is CASSVEGGNQPQHF. The CDR3 region has the DNA TGTGCCAGCAGCGTAGAGGGAGGAAATCAGCCCCAGCATTTT.

The chain has TRBV5-1 and TRBJ1-6; D is perhaps TRBD1 (5 bases). Trimming removed 0 bases at V and 6 bases at J, with 13 bases between. The CDR3 runs to 16 residues. Germline V lookup: CDR1 SGHRS, CDR2 YFSETQ. The CDR3 nucleotides read TGCGCCAGCAGCTTGGGGGGCGGGCAGATTAATTCACCCCTCCACTTT. This translates into CASSLGGGQINSPLHF.